Following are 28 T cell receptor beta chains from one sample sequenced in a study of post-analysis software for immune sequencing data. Study-wide results and limits: The five TRBV segments detected at higher frequency in patients than in controls included TRBV5-6, TRBV5-1 and TRBV20-1.

What these receptors recognize is not known. Tagging with unique molecular identifiers was a feature of the TCR beta cDNA libraries. TCRdb re-derived calls from the PCR reads in MiXCR, one entry per CDR3 protein. Of 750,000 to 950,000 distinct CDR3 sequences in the sample, just over 45% were seen once. Sequencing was done on a sample of blood. These receptors were taken from a girl aged 5-17 years with multiple sclerosis.

The V and J genes are TRBV13 and TRBJ2-7; D is ambiguous. CDR1 PRHDT and CDR2 FYEKMQ come from the germline V gene (reference sequence). CDR3 size: 12 residues. V dropped 0 bases and J dropped 5 bases, with 5 bases sitting between them. CDR3 nucleotide sequence: TGTGCCAGCAGCTTAGGATCCGACGAGCAGTACTTC. It codes for CASSLGSDEQYF. The full variable domain, completed using reference TRBV13 and TRBJ2-7, is AAGVIQSPRHLIKEKRETATLKCYPIPRHDTVYWYQQGPGQDPQFLISFYEKMQSDKGSIPDRFSAQQFSDYHSELNMSSLELGDSALYFCASSLGSDEQYFGPGTRLTVT.

This clonotype was detected a few times. It is unclear where the CDR3 begins or ends on the DNA, so no DNA is shown, and the CDR3 is as TCRdb lists it. The chain employs TRBV15 and TRBJ1-2. 13 amino acids form the CDR3, both terminal residues included. Germline CDR1 is LNHNV and CDR2 is YYDKDF (reference sequence). The CDR3 protein is CATSYTFAESYTF.

As DNA, the CDR3 is TGTGCCAGCAGCGGAACTAGCGATCTGGTGCAGTACTTC. It encodes CASSGTSDLVQYF. V usage is TRBV9 and J usage is TRBJ2-5; 7 bases map to TRBD2. With 3 bases clipped from V and 11 bases from J, the junction kept 10 bases outside the gene matches. The germline CDR1 and CDR2 sequences are SGDLS and YYNGEE. The CDR3 runs to 13 residues.

A few counts support this clonotype. This chain connects TRBV7-2 to TRBJ1-2; D gene ambiguous. CDR1 is SGHTA, CDR2 FQGNSA, per germline. The CDR3 consists of 13 residues. V lost 3 bases and J 4 bases, leaving 9 bases between the germline ends. The DNA for the CDR3 is TGTGCCAGCAGCTTCCGAGTGGGCTATGGCTACACCTTC. It specifies CASSFRVGYGYTF.

In this sample, this clonotype turned up a few times. The chain employs TRBV10-3 and TRBJ2-7; D call uncertain. Germline values: CDR1 ENHRY, CDR2 SYGVKD. This CDR3 is 14 amino acids long. Trimming cost V 0 bases and J 2 bases, with 8 bases left between them. The CDR3 DNA reads as TGTGCCATCAGTGAGTCACTCGCGCCCTACGAGCAGTACTTC. The encoded protein is CAISESLAPYEQYF.

This clonotype came up a few times. The chain has TRBV10-3 and TRBJ2-1; TRBD2 agrees at 8 bases. This CDR3 has 15 residues. Trimming at V came to 2 bases and at J to 7 bases, leaving 7 bases not matched to a gene. The germline gives CDR1 ENHRY, CDR2 SYGVKD. The CDR3 DNA sequence: TGTGCCATCAGTGAGGCGGCTAGCGGGTGGAATGAGCAGTTCTTC. This encodes CAISEAASGWNEQFF.

This clonotype has a single count. The chain carries TRBV30 and TRBJ2-6; TRBD1 agrees at 10 bases. The CDR3 has 17 amino acids. CDR1 and CDR2 (germline): GTSNPN, SVGIG (reference sequence). Losses at the gene ends were 3 bases for V and 2 bases for J; bases not matched to a gene: 7. CDR3 sequence reads: CAWRIDRGLAGANVLTF. CDR3 sequence (DNA): TGTGCCTGGAGAATCGACAGGGGGCTGGCTGGGGCCAACGTCCTGACTTTC. Full variable domain (outside the CDR3, taken from reference TRBV30 and TRBJ2-6): SQTIHQWPATLVQPVGSPLSLECTVEGTSNPNLYWYRQAAGRGLQLLFYSVGIGQISSEVPQNLSASRPQDRQFILSSKKLLLSDSGFYLCAWRIDRGLAGANVLTFGAGSRLTVL.

V and J are TRBV12-3 or TRBV12-4 and TRBJ2-1; TRBD2 matches at 15 bases. CDR3 length: 16 amino acids. The V segment lost 6 bases and the J segment 9 bases; nucleotides outside the gene matches: 9. The CDR3 reads CASSYGLAGGSGEQFF. CDR3 nucleotides: TGTGCCAGCAGCTATGGACTAGCGGGAGGGTCGGGTGAGCAGTTCTTC.

The J gene is TRBJ2-3, the V gene TRBV20-1; D remains ambiguous. This CDR3 is built from 11 residues. V shed 6 bases and J shed 5 bases, with 9 bases lying between them. Per the germline V gene, CDR1 is DFQATT and CDR2 is SNEGSKA (reference sequence). CDR3 region: CSASYRDTQYF. In nucleotides, the CDR3 is TGCAGTGCATCTTACCGAGATACGCAGTATTTT.

The gene calls are TRBV13 and TRBJ1-2; maybe TRBD1 (5 bases). This CDR3 has 13 amino acids. The V gene's germline CDR1 is PRHDT and CDR2 FYEKMQ (reference sequence). The ends were cut back, 5 bases at V and 10 bases at J, with 17 bases in the middle. CDR3 residues: CASSLAPQGDYTF. CDR3 nucleotide sequence: TGTGCCAGCAGCCTAGCCCCCCAAGGGGACTACACCTTC.

This clonotype was found a few times. The chain links TRBV12-3 or TRBV12-4 to TRBJ2-1; D ambiguous. This CDR3 comprises 14 residues. V lost 2 bases and J lost 6, with 11 bases in between. The chain's CDR3 is CASSLSMGSNEQFF. The CDR3, as DNA: TGTGCCAGCAGTTTATCCATGGGCTCCAATGAGCAGTTCTTC.

This clonotype occurred a few times. The rearrangement joins TRBV11-3 to TRBJ1-6; TRBD1 might be the D (5 bases). Germline CDR1 is SGHNT and CDR2 is YENEEA. V lost 3 bases and J 5 bases, leaving 11 bases between the germline ends. The CDR3 spans 15 residues. DNA for the CDR3: TGTGCCAGCAGCTTCCAGGGTCGGGATAATTCACCCCTCCACTTT. Translated: CASSFQGRDNSPLHF.

The chain carries TRBV15 and TRBJ2-3, with no clear D. The V and J ends lost 0 bases and 0 bases respectively, with 10 bases between them. CDR1 LNHNV and CDR2 YYDKDF come from the germline V gene (reference sequence). CDR3 size: 16 residues. CDR3 amino acids: CATSRDPNPSTDTQYF. Here the CDR3 DNA reads TGTGCCACCAGCAGAGATCCAAACCCTAGCACAGATACGCAGTATTTT.

The chain recombines TRBV9 with TRBJ2-7; D ambiguous. This CDR3 is built from 13 residues. Deletions cut 2 bases from V and 3 bases from J, with 9 bases between. Per the germline V gene, CDR1 is SGDLS and CDR2 is YYNGEE. CDR3 residues: CASSVDHGYEQYF. DNA for the CDR3: TGTGCCAGCAGCGTCGATCACGGCTACGAGCAGTACTTC. Together with reference TRBV9 and TRBJ2-7, the CDR3 gives the full variable domain: DSGVTQTPKHLITATGQRVTLRCSPRSGDLSVYWYQQSLDQGLQFLIQYYNGEERAKGNILERFSAQQFPDLHSELNLSSLELGDSALYFCASSVDHGYEQYFGPGTRLTVT.

The chain combines TRBV15 with TRBJ2-5; 8 bases fit TRBD1. The J call may be mistaken, given a closer DNA end match to TRBJ2-7. This CDR3 comprises 15 residues. Germline-derived CDR1 and CDR2 are LNHNV and YYDKDF (reference sequence). This CDR3 reads CATSRVDRGSDEQYF. CDR3 nucleotide sequence: TGTGCCACCAGCAGAGTTGACAGGGGATCCGACGAGCAGTACTTC.

V and J are TRBV6-5 and TRBJ1-4; the D gene is possibly TRBD1 (5 bases). CDR1 is MNHEY, CDR2 SVGAGI, per germline. V was shortened by 5 bases and J by 7 bases, with 17 bases between the two germline ends. The CDR3 sequence is 15 residues long. The CDR3 DNA reads as TGTGCCAGCAGTCTTACCGGGGCCGGGAGTGAAAAACTGTTTTTT. Protein: CASSLTGAGSEKLFF.

A note on this clonotype: The junction departs from the called germline gene at one end, perhaps through a read error. V gene TRBV20-1 combines with J gene TRBJ2-7, with 16 bases aligning to TRBD2. The CDR3 is 19 amino acids. CDR1 and CDR2 (germline): DFQATT, SNEGSKA (reference sequence). In DNA form, the CDR3 reads TGCAGTGCTCCCCCGGGACTAGCGGGAGGGTCTCGGAGCTCCCACGAGCAGTACTTC. Translating gives CSAPPGLAGGSRSSHEQYF.

This clonotype was seen a handful of times. The chain carries TRBV2 and TRBJ1-2; 9 bases align to TRBD1. Per germline, CDR1 SNHLY and CDR2 FYNNEI. The trim removed 7 bases at V and 3 bases at J, leaving 6 bases unmatched. CDR3 size: 14 residues. The CDR3: CASTARTGDYGYTF. Here the CDR3 DNA reads TGTGCCAGCACCGCGAGGACAGGGGACTATGGCTACACCTTC.

V is TRBV3-1 and J is TRBJ2-5; D is uncertain. From germline, CDR1 is LGHDT and CDR2 YNNKEL (reference sequence). V gave up 0 bases and J gave up 11 bases, with 16 bases separating them. CDR3 size: 14 residues. The CDR3: CASSQDPRSNEQYF. DNA of the CDR3: TGTGCCAGCAGCCAAGACCCTAGATCCAATGAGCAGTACTTC.

The rearrangement links TRBV29-1 to TRBJ2-7, with TRBD1 identical over 10 bases. J gave up 7 bases and V 6 bases, and 12 bases lay outside the gene matches. The CDR3 sequence is 14 residues long. Germline-derived CDR1 and CDR2 are SQVTM and ANQGSEA. CDR3 protein: CSVLPGTGEDEQYF. The CDR3 region has the DNA TGCAGCGTGCTACCCGGGACAGGGGAAGATGAGCAGTACTTC.

This rearrangement joins TRBV29-1 to TRBJ2-3; maybe TRBD1 (6 bases). The germline gives CDR1 SQVTM, CDR2 ANQGSEA. V lost 3 bases to trimming and J lost 2 bases, with 15 bases between them. This CDR3 comprises 15 residues. The CDR3 region is CSVEGVRTDTDTQYF. The CDR3 coding sequence is TGCAGCGTTGAGGGCGTCCGGACAGACACAGATACGCAGTATTTT.

The sample holds a few counts of this clonotype. The gene calls are TRBV2 and TRBJ2-4; D is perhaps TRBD1 (6 bases). The DNA end lines up better with TRBJ2-7; the J call may be wrong. CDR3 length: 15 residues. The germline V gene encodes CDR1 SNHLY and CDR2 FYNNEI. CDR3 in DNA: TGTGCCAGCAGTGAAGGCCGGGACACCTTCTACGAGCAGTACTTC. It encodes CASSEGRDTFYEQYF.

There are a few counts of this clonotype. CDR3 in amino acids: CSHIRTEGKQFF. The CDR3 nucleotides are TGCAGCCACATCCGGACTGAGGGAAAGCAGTTCTTC. The V gene is TRBV20-1, the J gene TRBJ2-1; possible D gene TRBD2, 5 bases. The CDR3 extends over 12 amino acids. Germline-derived CDR1 and CDR2 are DFQATT and SNEGSKA (reference sequence).

The chain joins TRBV30 to TRBJ2-1; D remains unclear. Germline loops: CDR1 GTSNPN, CDR2 SVGIG (reference sequence). The V gene lost 2 bases and the J gene lost 7 bases, with 12 bases spanning the gap. The CDR3 sequence is 13 residues long. The CDR3, as DNA: TGTGCCTGGAGTTTCACCCTAGGGAATGAGCAGTTCTTC. It is translated as CAWSFTLGNEQFF.

In DNA form, the CDR3 reads TGTGCCAGCAGCGCCCCGCGGGGGGGCGGGTACACCGGGGAGCTGTTTTTT. It translates to CASSAPRGGGYTGELFF. This chain links TRBV9 with TRBJ2-2, with 9 bases that match TRBD2. The CDR3 totals 17 residues. Germline lookup yields CDR1 SGDLS and CDR2 YYNGEE. The junction had 9 bases not matched to a gene; V was cut back by 3 bases and J by 3 bases.

The chain employs TRBV12-3 or TRBV12-4 and TRBJ1-5; the match to TRBD1 covers 9 bases. The CDR3 length is 15 residues. Trimming removed 4 bases from V and 6 bases from J; junction bases left unmatched: 7. CDR3 region: CASSSIQGARQPQHF. The CDR3 nucleotides read TGTGCCAGCAGTTCCATACAGGGGGCCCGTCAGCCCCAGCATTTT.

The chain carries TRBV5-5 and TRBJ2-3, with D possibly TRBD2 on 5 matching bases. V lost 4 bases and J 1 base, leaving 13 bases between the germline ends. The CDR3 spans 15 residues. Germline V gene data show CDR1 as SGHKS and CDR2 as YYEKEE (reference sequence). Written as DNA, the CDR3 is TGTGCCAGCAGCGGAACGGGATTCGGCACAGATACGCAGTATTTT. Residues: CASSGTGFGTDTQYF.

The chain links TRBV10-3 to TRBJ2-1; D is perhaps TRBD1 (5 bases). V shed 0 bases and J shed 0 bases, with 12 bases lying between them. The CDR3 loop spans 17 amino acids. The V gene's germline CDR1 is ENHRY and CDR2 SYGVKD. The CDR3 DNA reads TGTGCCATCAGTGAGTCGACAGACGGTAGCTCCTACAATGAGCAGTTCTTC. Encoded protein: CAISESTDGSSYNEQFF.